These 19 T cell receptor beta chains originate from one sample sequenced in a study of T cells in Graves' hyperthyroidism and ophthalmopathy. RNA transcripts provided the source from which TCR beta CDR3 regions were amplified. With the HTBI primer set, the TCR CDR3 went through a first round of RT-PCR. From the multiplex PCR reads, TCRdb called clonotypes with MiXCR, one entry per CDR3 protein. The repertoire holds over 250,000 distinct CDR3 sequences, with less than 30% as singletons. Sequencing input: blood. The receptor source for this set is a man between 35 and 55 years old with Graves' hyperthyroidism that later progressed to Graves' ophthalmopathy.

This clonotype was seen more than once but under ten times. The V gene is TRBV5-1, the J gene TRBJ2-7, with 12 bases matching TRBD2. With 0 bases clipped from V and 7 bases from J, the junction kept 14 bases outside the gene matches. CDR3 size: 18 residues. From germline, CDR1 is SGHRS and CDR2 YFSETQ. In nucleotides, the CDR3 is TGCGCCAGCAGCTTGGAGCCTCTAGCGGGAGGGACCCCAAGGGAGCAGTACTTC. Protein: CASSLEPLAGGTPREQYF.

This clonotype was recorded at least ten times. This sequence may be a read error, since a much larger clone differs from it by one base. The gene calls are TRBV27 and TRBJ2-7; 7 bases are a match to TRBD1. V gave up 3 bases and J gave up 2 bases; unmatched junction bases: 1. Per the germline V gene, CDR1 is MNHEY and CDR2 is SMNVEV (reference sequence). The CDR3 loop spans 13 amino acids. The CDR3 DNA reads as TGTGCCAGCAGTTTGCAGGGGGCCTACGAGCAGTACTTC. This encodes CASSLQGAYEQYF.

This clonotype was seen many times. V and J are TRBV28 and TRBJ2-7; 7 bases are a match to TRBD1. The CDR3 extends over 14 amino acids. Per the germline V gene, CDR1 is MDHEN and CDR2 is SYDVKM. Unmatched junction bases numbered 5, after V lost 5 bases and J lost 1 base. CDR3 DNA: TGTGCCAGCAGTCCCCCGGACAGGTCCTACGAGCAGTACTTC. Translation: CASSPPDRSYEQYF.

There are many counts of this clonotype. The V gene is TRBV9, the J gene TRBJ1-3; the D is unclear. V lost 3 bases to trimming and J lost 4 bases, with 8 bases between them. This CDR3 contains 13 residues. The V gene's germline CDR1 is SGDLS and CDR2 YYNGEE. The CDR3 region has the DNA TGTGCCAGCAGCGCGATGCTAGGAAACACCATATATTTT. Amino acids: CASSAMLGNTIYF.

In its sample, this clonotype was seen many times. V usage is TRBV6-5 and J usage is TRBJ1-1; D gene ambiguous. The CDR3 totals 16 residues. Trimming pared 4 bases from V and 1 base from J, leaving 16 bases between. Germline V gene data show CDR1 as MNHEY and CDR2 as SVGAGI. The chain's CDR3 is CASSFDIWGSNTEAFF. CDR3 nucleotide sequence: TGTGCCAGCAGTTTCGATATTTGGGGTTCGAACACTGAAGCTTTCTTT.

This clonotype was observed many times. The V call is TRBV6-2 or TRBV6-3, the J call TRBJ2-4; 9 bases match TRBD2. J was trimmed by 3 bases and V by 7 bases; bases with no gene match: 13. Germline-derived CDR1 and CDR2 are MNHEY and SVGEGT. The CDR3 extends over 17 amino acids. The CDR3 loop reads CASTRHGTSLDKNIQYF. The CDR3 DNA follows: TGTGCCAGCACTCGACACGGGACTAGCCTCGACAAAAACATTCAGTACTTC.

This clonotype was recorded at least ten times. The V gene is TRBV29-1, the J gene TRBJ2-7, with D uncertain. Germline lookup yields CDR1 SQVTM and CDR2 ANQGSEA. The CDR3 extends over 13 amino acids. The V end lost 7 bases, the J end lost 0 bases, and 13 bases lay between the germline ends. Here the CDR3 reads CSGRLHNSYEQYF. CDR3 DNA: TGCAGCGGAAGGCTTCATAACTCCTACGAGCAGTACTTC.

This clonotype has ten or more counts. J is TRBJ1-1 and V is TRBV19; D ambiguous. The germline CDR1 and CDR2 sequences are LNHDA and SQIVND (reference sequence). The V gene lost 6 bases and the J gene lost 3 bases, with 17 bases spanning the gap. This CDR3 comprises 15 residues. CDR3 amino acids: CASSGPQLLYTEAFF. DNA for the CDR3: TGTGCCAGTAGCGGCCCGCAGCTATTGTACACTGAAGCTTTCTTT.

This chain uses TRBV15 with TRBJ1-1, with D unclear. V was trimmed by 8 bases and J by 2 bases, leaving 6 bases between them. The CDR3 totals 11 residues. Germline V lookup: CDR1 LNHNV, CDR2 YYDKDF (reference sequence). The CDR3 DNA is TGTGCCACCCGTACCAACACTGAAGCTTTCTTT. It codes for CATRTNTEAFF.

This clonotype was recorded many times. V is TRBV19 and J is TRBJ1-5; D unclear. Germline CDR1 and CDR2: LNHDA and SQIVND (reference sequence). The CDR3 runs 16 residues. V was pared by 2 bases and J by 2 bases, with 13 bases between. The CDR3 coding sequence is TGTGCCAGTAGTATATCCTGGACGGGAGGCAATCAGCCCCAGCATTTT. As protein: CASSISWTGGNQPQHF.

This clonotype was found many times. The V and J genes are TRBV15 and TRBJ2-7; maybe TRBD2 (6 bases). Between the trimmed V and J ends, which lost 3 bases and 2 bases, there was a span of 8 bases. Germline loops: CDR1 LNHNV, CDR2 YYDKDF (reference sequence). CDR3 size: 13 residues. CDR3 amino acids: CATSRGLAYEQYF. The CDR3 DNA reads TGTGCCACCAGCAGGGGACTTGCCTACGAGCAGTACTTC.

For the CDR3, the DNA is TGTGCCAGCAGTTTGAGCCTGGGCCAAGAGACCCAGTACTTC. It specifies CASSLSLGQETQYF. This sequence joins TRBV28 and TRBJ2-5; D remains ambiguous. V was clipped by 3 bases and J by 1 base, with 9 bases between them. The CDR3 runs to 14 residues. The germline V gene encodes CDR1 MDHEN and CDR2 SYDVKM.

This clonotype was seen at least ten times. The gene calls are TRBV27 and TRBJ2-5, with TRBD2 matching 11 bases. Germline lookup yields CDR1 MNHEY and CDR2 SMNVEV (reference sequence). This CDR3 spans 16 amino acids. V lost 5 bases to trimming and J lost 0 bases; unmatched junction nucleotides: 5. CDR3 protein: CASSRRLAGYQETQYF. The CDR3 DNA reads as TGTGCCAGCAGTCGTCGACTAGCGGGGTACCAAGAGACCCAGTACTTC.

Many counts were recorded for this clonotype. CDR3 DNA sequence: TGTGCCAGCAGCCAAGAAGGGGGGACAGACTATGGCTACACCTTC. It codes for CASSQEGGTDYGYTF. The chain carries TRBV3-1 and TRBJ1-2; the match to TRBD1 covers 7 bases. Germline V gene sequence: CDR1 LGHDT, CDR2 YNNKEL (reference sequence). The CDR3 spans 15 residues. V lost 0 bases and J lost 3; bases outside the gene matches: 4.

The V and J genes are TRBV6-2 or TRBV6-3 and TRBJ2-7; no clear D gene. The V end lost 5 bases, the J end lost 0 bases, and 17 bases lay between the germline ends. The length of the CDR3 is 16 residues. Germline CDR1 is MNHEY and CDR2 is SVGEGT. Here the CDR3 reads CASSDLPVLVSYEQYF. The CDR3 DNA is TGTGCCAGCAGTGACCTCCCGGTCCTCGTCTCCTACGAGCAGTACTTC.

The V call is TRBV7-2, the J call TRBJ2-7, with D possibly TRBD1 on 6 matching bases. Germline CDR1 is SGHTA and CDR2 is FQGNSA. The CDR3 has 14 amino acids. V lost 1 base to trimming and J lost 9 bases, with 16 bases between them. This CDR3 reads CASSLDFMQGRQYF. CDR3 bases: TGTGCCAGCAGCTTAGACTTTATGCAGGGGCGGCAGTACTTC.

This sequence joins TRBV29-1 and TRBJ1-6; 9 bases map to TRBD1. Germline V gives CDR1 SQVTM, CDR2 ANQGSEA. With 6 bases clipped from V and 7 bases from J, the junction kept 7 bases outside the gene matches. This CDR3 spans 14 amino acids. CDR3 in amino acids: CSVFTGGRNSPLHF. As DNA, the CDR3 is TGCAGCGTGTTCACAGGGGGCAGGAATTCACCCCTCCACTTT.

V gene TRBV4-1 combines with J gene TRBJ1-6; TRBD1 matches 9 bases. After removal of 3 bases from V and 7 bases from J, the junction contained 4 bases not matched to a gene. Germline CDR1 is MGHRA and CDR2 is YSYEKL. The CDR3 contains 15 residues. CDR3 protein: CASSQDGQGNSPLHF. DNA of the CDR3: TGCGCCAGCAGCCAGGACGGACAGGGGAATTCACCCCTCCACTTT.

The V and J genes are TRBV6-1 and TRBJ2-2; 7 bases align to TRBD2. Trimming removed 4 bases from V and 2 bases from J; junction bases left unmatched: 10. The germline V gene has CDR1 MNHNS and CDR2 SASEGT. This CDR3 comprises 17 residues. In DNA, the CDR3 is TGTGCCAGCAGTGTTCGCGGGAGTGATTTTAACACCGGGGAGCTGTTTTTT. Its translation: CASSVRGSDFNTGELFF.